What follows describes a single TCR beta chain. Its antigen is unknown. Libraries were prepared by immunoSEQ multiplex PCR; TCRdb keeps only in-frame clonotypes and omits some of them. Of 80,000 to 95,000 clones in the sample, around 88% were seen once. These data come from a study of OX40 agonist ivuxolimab in advanced cancers. The wider study: Ivuxolimab is a fully human IgG2 antibody that activates OX40 (CD134). Prior anti-PD-1, anti-PD-L1 or anti-CTLA-4 therapy did not bar entry, and more than 35% had some. The study's findings and limits: Also present in some nonresponders was a low level of normalized T-cell clonal expansion.

The V and J ends lost 0 bases and 14 bases respectively, with 12 bases between them. Germline-derived CDR1 and CDR2 are SGHDN and FVKESK. There are 12 residues in the CDR3. This sequence was found in an adult with an advanced solid tumor such as melanoma, head and neck, liver or kidney cancer. This chain uses TRBV14 with TRBJ2-3; D ambiguous. The sample here was CD4+ or CD8+ T cells sorted from blood, taken in a trial of the OX40 agonist ivuxolimab. The CDR3 here is CASSQDLELRYF. The CDR3 DNA sequence: TGTGCCAGCAGCCAAGATCTGGAGCTTCGGTATTTT.